This is a list of T cell receptor beta chains from one sample in a study of PD-L1 blockade in urothelial cancer. Here immunoSEQ multiplex PCR was the method, and the copy in TCRdb shows in-frame clones only, minus some. The profile shows approximately 91,000 clones, around four fifths of them singletons. The specimen was PBMCs, collected around atezolizumab (anti-PD-L1) treatment. Receptor source: a man aged 65-85 years with urothelial cancer. Each CDR3 is given with its conserved first and last residue. The D gene is left open where the match is weak. Part of the rows lack a size; the others show once, few, many or a class for expanded clones.

TRBV5-1,TRBJ2-7,NA,NA,TGCGCCAGCAGCTTTAGCCAGAGCTCCTACGAGCAGTACTTC,CASSFSQSSYEQYF
TRBV7-8,TRBJ2-5,few,TRBD2,TGTGCCAGCAGCTTAGCGCGGGCTAGCGGGGGGAAGACCCAGGGGACCCAGTACTTC,CASSLARASGGKTQGTQYF
TRBV6-1,TRBJ2-1,few,NA,TGTGCCAGCACGGAAGAGGGTAGTGGTGAGCAGTTCTTC,CASTEEGSGEQFF
TRBV2,TRBJ1-1,NA,NA,TGTGCCAGCACCCTCTGGGGCACCGTGAACACTGAAGCTTTCTTT,CASTLWGTVNTEAFF
TRBV12-5,TRBJ2-2,NA,TRBD2,TGTGCTAGTGGTTTGACGGGGGGGGCCACCGGGGAGCTGTTTTTT,CASGLTGGATGELFF
TRBV27,TRBJ2-1,NA,TRBD2,TGTGCCAGCAGACTAGCGGGGGGGCCTTACAATGAGCAGTTCTTC,CASRLAGGPYNEQFF
TRBV9,TRBJ2-3,NA,TRBD2,TGTGCCAGCAGCGTTTTAGCGGGCGCGGGCACAGATACGCAGTATTTT,CASSVLAGAGTDTQYF
TRBV5-4,TRBJ2-5,NA,TRBD2,TGTGCCAGCAACCGAGTGGGGGGGGGATTCCCAGAGACCCAGTACTTC,CASNRVGGGFPETQYF
TRBV6-1,TRBJ2-7,NA,NA,TGTGCCAGCAGTGAAGGCGGCAGATCCTACGAGCAGTACTTC,CASSEGGRSYEQYF
TRBV15,TRBJ1-2,NA,NA,TGTGCCACCAGCAGCTTTAAGTCGGGCGGACTAACCTTC,CATSSFKSGGLTF
TRBV5-4,TRBJ2-5,NA,TRBD2,TGTGCCAGCAGCTTGGTCGACTCTAGCGGGGACCAGTACTTC,CASSLVDSSGDQYF
TRBV27,TRBJ1-2,few,TRBD1,TGTGCCAGCAGTTTATCGGGACAGGGAAGGGGCTACACCTTC,CASSLSGQGRGYTF
TRBV18,TRBJ2-1,NA,NA,TGTGCCAGCTCACCAGCGGGCCTCCGGGGGGCCAATGAGCAGTTCTTC,CASSPAGLRGANEQFF
TRBV2,TRBJ2-3,NA,TRBD2,TGTGCCAGCAGTGACGGACTAGCGGGCCTCACAGATACGCAGTATTTT,CASSDGLAGLTDTQYF
TRBV10-3,TRBJ2-1,NA,TRBD2,TGTGCCATCAGTGAGTCCCTAGCGGGATCACTAGACAATGAGCAGTTCTTC,CAISESLAGSLDNEQFF
TRBV19,TRBJ2-7,NA,TRBD1,TGTGCCAGTAGTCCGACAGGGGCGCGAGAGCAGTACTTC,CASSPTGAREQYF
TRBV6-5,TRBJ2-5,once,TRBD1,TGTGCCAGCAGTTACGACCCCCGCAGGGGGCGAAAGACCCAGTACTTC,CASSYDPRRGRKTQYF
TRBV6-1,TRBJ2-7,NA,NA,TGTGCCTCCATGCCCGGAGGATTAGCCTCCTACGAGCAGTACTTC,CASMPGGLASYEQYF
TRBV27,TRBJ1-5,NA,NA,TGTGCCAGCAGTTTACGGTCAGGCCCCAATCAGCCCCAGCATTTT,CASSLRSGPNQPQHF
TRBV7-6,TRBJ1-3,NA,NA,TGTGCCAGCAGCCCCCAGCCAGGATCGGGGTCTGGAAACACCATATATTTT,CASSPQPGSGSGNTIYF
TRBV5-1,TRBJ2-3,NA,TRBD1,TGCGCCAGCACTACGATTGACAGGGGGGATACGCAGTATTTT,CASTTIDRGDTQYF
TRBV6-1,TRBJ2-1,few,TRBD2,TGTGCCAGCAGTGAGACTAGCGGGGGGGATAATTACGGTGAGCAGTTCTTC,CASSETSGGDNYGEQFF
TRBV7-2,TRBJ2-1,NA,TRBD2,TGTGCCAGCAGCTTAGAGACTAGCGGCGGGTGGGATTACAATGAGCAGTTCTTC,CASSLETSGGWDYNEQFF
TRBV7-3,TRBJ2-1,once,TRBD2,TGTGCCAGCAGCTTGGGACTAGCGGGATACAATGAGCAGTTCTTC,CASSLGLAGYNEQFF
TRBV9,TRBJ2-5,NA,TRBD2,TGTGCCAGCAGCGTAGGGGCTAGCGGGAAAGAGACCCAGTACTTC,CASSVGASGKETQYF
TRBV4-1,TRBJ2-4,NA,TRBD2,TGCGCCAGCAGCTTGGGACTAGCGGGAGGGCCAGCCAAAAACATTCAGTACTTC,CASSLGLAGGPAKNIQYF
TRBV10-1,TRBJ1-1,NA,NA,TGCGCCAGCAGTGAGGCCGGGGGAGTCGACACTGAAGCTTTCTTT,CASSEAGGVDTEAFF
TRBV5-5,TRBJ2-2,NA,NA,TGTGCCAGCAGCTTTCGGGGGACCGGGGAGCTGTTTTTT,CASSFRGTGELFF
TRBV19,TRBJ2-4,NA,NA,TGTGCCAGTAGCCCTAAAAAACTAGCCAAAAACATTCAGTACTTC,CASSPKKLAKNIQYF
TRBV6-5,TRBJ1-2,NA,TRBD1,TGTGCCAGCAGAGACACAGGGGGCTATGGCTACACCTTC,CASRDTGGYGYTF
TRBV19,TRBJ1-5,NA,NA,TGTGCCAGTAGTAACCAGGATCAGCCCCAGCATTTT,CASSNQDQPQHF
TRBV7-8,TRBJ1-2,many,TRBD1,TGTGCCAGCAGCTCAGGGGGCAGCTATGGCTACACCTTC,CASSSGGSYGYTF
TRBV11-2,TRBJ2-3,NA,TRBD2,TGTGCCAGCACCTTGGGGACTAGACCTTATACGCAGTATTTT,CASTLGTRPYTQYF
TRBV7-2,TRBJ1-2,NA,NA,TGTGCCAGCAGCCTCACAGGGACGGGCGGCTACACCTTC,CASSLTGTGGYTF
TRBV12-5,TRBJ2-2,NA,TRBD1,TGTGCTAGTGGTGGATCCAGGGGGCTGCCCGGGGAGCTGTTTTTT,CASGGSRGLPGELFF
TRBV19,TRBJ1-5,NA,NA,TGTGCCAGTGAGGGCTCCCGCAATCAGCCCCAGCATTTT,CASEGSRNQPQHF
TRBV4-1,TRBJ2-2,NA,TRBD1,TGCGCCAGCAGCCAACCGGACAGGGGGCTCACCGGGGAGCTGTTTTTT,CASSQPDRGLTGELFF
TRBV10-2,TRBJ2-1,NA,TRBD2,TGCGCCAGCACCAGACTAGCGGAATACAATGAGCAGTTCTTC,CASTRLAEYNEQFF
TRBV5-1,TRBJ2-1,NA,NA,TGCGCCAGCAGCCCTGGGGGGTCTGGCAATGAGCAGTTCTTC,CASSPGGSGNEQFF
TRBV5-1,TRBJ1-1,NA,NA,TGCGCCAGCAGCACCGGTTCGGGGGGCACTGAAGCTTTCTTT,CASSTGSGGTEAFF
TRBV19,TRBJ2-7,NA,TRBD2,TGTGCCAGTAGTCGGACTAGCGGGGGGACCTACGAGCAGTACTTC,CASSRTSGGTYEQYF
TRBV7-6,TRBJ1-3,NA,NA,TGTGCCAGCAGCTTAGGTTCGCACCCCGAGGGAGGAAACACCATATATTTT,CASSLGSHPEGGNTIYF
TRBV29-1,TRBJ1-1,NA,NA,TGCAGCGTTGGTGAGCTGAACACTGAAGCTTTCTTT,CSVGELNTEAFF
TRBV7-6,TRBJ2-1,NA,TRBD2,TGTGCCAGCAGCCCGTCACATAGGACTAGCGGGGGACCCTCCTACAATGAGCAGTTCTTC,CASSPSHRTSGGPSYNEQFF
TRBV15,TRBJ2-5,NA,NA,TGTGCCACCAGCAGGGATAACAGGGTGGAAGAGACCCAGTACTTC,CATSRDNRVEETQYF
TRBV10-3,TRBJ2-5,NA,TRBD2,TGTGCCATCGGTGGCGGGAGGGCCGGAGAGACCCAGTACTTC,CAIGGGRAGETQYF
TRBV5-5,TRBJ2-2,once,TRBD2,TGTGCCAGCAGCGGGGGGACTAGCGGTTCCGGGGAGCTGTTTTTT,CASSGGTSGSGELFF
TRBV27,TRBJ2-1,NA,TRBD1,TGTGCCAGCAGTTTATCCCGACGGACAGGGGATGAGCAGTTCTTC,CASSLSRRTGDEQFF
TRBV2,TRBJ1-1,NA,NA,TGTGCCAGCAAGCCAACAGGGTGGAACACTGAAGCTTTCTTT,CASKPTGWNTEAFF
TRBV5-6,TRBJ2-3,once,TRBD2,TGTGCCGCGGGGGGCTGGGGGACAGATACGCAGTATTTT,CAAGGWGTDTQYF
TRBV2,TRBJ1-5,NA,NA,TGTGCCAGCAGTGAAGAGGGACTGCCTCATCAGCCCCAGCATTTT,CASSEEGLPHQPQHF
TRBV6-5,TRBJ1-2,NA,NA,TGTGCCAGCAGTTACTCCAGGGAGGAAGGCTACACCTTC,CASSYSREEGYTF
TRBV19,TRBJ1-2,NA,NA,TGTGCCAGTAGCCCGGGACAACTCTATGGCTACACCTTC,CASSPGQLYGYTF
TRBV12-5,TRBJ2-3,once,NA,TGTGCTAGTGGTTTGGGGGGAGCAGATACGCAGTATTTT,CASGLGGADTQYF
TRBV5-6,TRBJ1-1,NA,NA,TGTGCCAGCAGCTTGTACAGTCACCACTCGAACACTGAAGCTTTCTTT,CASSLYSHHSNTEAFF
TRBV5-5,TRBJ1-2,NA,NA,TGTGCCAGCAGCTTGGGGGGGGATGGAGGCTACACCTTC,CASSLGGDGGYTF
TRBV7-3,TRBJ2-1,NA,TRBD2,TGTGCCAGCAGCTTCGGGGGGGCTAATGAGCAGTTCTTC,CASSFGGANEQFF
TRBV5-4,TRBJ2-7,NA,NA,TGTGCCAGCAGCTCCTCTCTCGGGGGAGGCCTCTCCTACGAGCAGTACTTC,CASSSSLGGGLSYEQYF
TRBV19,TRBJ2-3,NA,NA,TGTGCCAGTAGTATGACAATGGGAGATACGCAGTATTTT,CASSMTMGDTQYF